This T cell receptor beta chain was documented in a study of CD8 T cells in ankylosing spondylitis (dated by TCRdb to about 2017). Context from the whole study: The study set out to find disease-linked TCR variants by profiling T cell receptor beta repertoires in ankylosing spondylitis patients and healthy donors. Samples of peripheral blood were taken, and for ankylosing spondylitis patients, synovial fluid was collected as well. The whole study cohort included 85 to 120 healthy donors and 25 ankylosing spondylitis patients.

Findings and caveats that apply to the study as a whole: A TCR beta motif made up of 7 to 9 highly homologous amino acid variants appeared to be characteristic of blood from ankylosing spondylitis patients. According to the report, matched synovial fluid samples from ankylosing spondylitis patients were significantly enriched for the disease-linked clones. In peripheral blood, the disease-linked clones were found at relatively low frequencies and had a CD8+ phenotype. Some TCR beta motif variants had previously been reported in synovial fluid and blood of reactive arthritis patients, which suggested common disease-initiation mechanisms.

To note about this clonotype: Its antigen has not been determined. No per-base quality is available; no much larger clone lies one base away.

The instrument given in TCRdb is Illumina HiSeq 2500. TCR beta libraries were prepared by quantitative 5'-RACE with molecular barcodes. The source study handled its data this way. Disease-linked TCR variants were identified with a new computational method built on a probabilistic model of VDJ rearrangement. Using fastp at Q25 and MiXCR, TCRdb reprocessed the public reads and kept productive beta chains. One record per CDR3 amino acid sequence lists the most common genes and DNA. TCRdb's processing, not the authors', yielded these V and J calls. This sample comprises over 700,000 distinct CDR3 sequences, around 19% of them detected only once. The top ten hold about 20% of the sample. Trimming takes 1 base from V and 5 bases from J, and the germline ends sit 7 bases apart. Its CDR3 holds 13 amino acids, cysteine through phenylalanine. CDR3 DNA only is kept here, 39 bases in frame from base 1. Reading the germline V gene (reference sequence) gives CDR1 LGHDT and CDR2 YNNKEL.

This receptor was identified in a male donor with ankylosing spondylitis. The sample taken for sequencing was blood, either unsorted or a sorted T cell fraction (not recorded which). The rearranged segments are TRBV3-1 and TRBJ2-3; no D gene can be assigned with confidence. The CDR3 sequence is CASSQVHGDTQYF. In nucleotides, the sequence is TGTGCCAGCAGCCAAGTTCATGGAGATACGCAGTATTTT.